The present T cell receptor beta chain was sequenced within a study of OX40 agonist ivuxolimab in advanced cancers. Across the study: An agonistic anti-OX40 (CD134) antibody, ivuxolimab, was used to treat the patients. The patients received ivuxolimab by intravenous route every 2 weeks at 0.01 to 10 mg/kg.

General study findings and limits: Certain nonresponders additionally had low normalized T-cell clonal expansion. Compared with CD4+, CD8+ T cells on average had more expanded clones.

Only in-frame clones appear in the TCRdb table, and some are missing; sequencing was by immunoSEQ multiplex PCR. This sample yields tens of thousands of clones, of which roughly 80% are seen a single time; approximately 0.38% belongs to the top ten. With respect to this clone: Its target is not known.

The germline gives CDR1 SGHKS, CDR2 YYEKEE (reference sequence). Trimming shortened V by 3 bases and J by 5 bases, and 12 bases separated the two germline ends. The length of the CDR3 is 14 residues. The source is an adult with an advanced solid tumor such as melanoma, head and neck, liver or kidney cancer. The sequences come from CD4+ or CD8+ T cells sorted from blood, collected in a trial of the OX40 agonist ivuxolimab. The rearrangement uses TRBV5-5 and TRBJ2-1; no firm D call. CDR3 sequence: CASSSVPPHNEQFF. The CDR3 DNA is TGTGCCAGCAGCTCGGTCCCCCCCCACAATGAGCAGTTCTTC.